The present T cell receptor (beta chain) was sequenced within a study of identifying expanded T cells in peripheral blood. The CDR3 is 16 amino acids. Trimming pared 5 bases from V and 1 base from J, leaving 14 bases between. The germline CDR1 and CDR2 sequences are SGHTA and FQGNSA. Broader study findings: Variance in clone template counts between roughly 2-week samples significantly increased with total template count across all healthy donors.

Only in-frame clones appear in the TCRdb table, and some are missing; sequencing was by immunoSEQ multiplex PCR. The profile shows approximately 130,000 clones, around nine tenths of them singletons. During the collection period, no donor immune events like infections were recorded. Remarks on this clone: The antigen is not known.

Sequenced material: blood. This receptor was identified in a person aged 18-69 years in good health. The chain combines TRBV7-2 with TRBJ2-2; the D gene could be TRBD1 or TRBD2 (5 bases each). The CDR3 region is CASSRGDSGNTGELFF. The DNA for the CDR3 is TGTGCCAGCAGCCGGGGAGACAGTGGGAACACCGGGGAGCTGTTTTTT.